This TCR beta chain is drawn from a study of blood T cell repertoires in COVID-19 (TCRdb year 2020). Turning to the overall study: Samples from collaborators originated in the United States, Italy and Spain and spanned both the acute and convalescent phases of COVID-19. Deeply sampled blood TCRbeta repertoires from subjects exposed to, actively infected with, or recovered from COVID-19 were included in the dataset. The material from the prospective study consisted of cDNA or gDNA derived from T cells, B-cell-depleted T cells, or PBMCs. The sample metadata nearly always contained a de-identified subject ID, COVID-19 status, age in years and sex. Where available, HLA class I and class II types were obtained from metadata supplied by the sample provider rather than from assay-based typing. The samples were drawn from the first 160 participants of the ongoing ImmuneRACE study and from about 1,200 subjects provided by 6 global collaborators. The repertoires were released in a freely available public database meant as a resource for research on the immune response to SARS-CoV-2.

Regarding this clone: Its antigen has not been determined. Per-base qualities were not stored, and no clone one base away is much larger.

Samples from volunteer blood donors who had recovered from COVID-19 were contributed by a second Seattle source. Collaborating institutions collected whole blood in K2EDTA tubes following their own protocols. For TCRbeta analysis, collaborators shipped samples in one of three forms: frozen whole blood, isolated PBMCs, or DNA extracted from either of those sample types. The cysteine opens and the phenylalanine closes a CDR3 of 14 amino acids. The only DNA kept is the CDR3, 42 bases in frame from the first base. The germline V gene supplies CDR1 SGDLS and CDR2 YYNGEE. Trimming removed 4 bases from V and 1 base from J, leaving 12 bases between the germline ends. The investigation overall reported the following: The quantity of clinical and demographic metadata differed by source and by participant and was supplied without curation.

TCRbeta CDR3 regions were amplified from genomic DNA by means of the immunoSEQ Assay, a bias-controlled multiplex PCR. Under the source paper's analysis protocol: Nucleated cell counts per sample were estimated from amplification of reference gene primers within the assay. Sequence reads were collapsed and filtered to measure the absolute abundance of every unique TCRbeta CDR3 rearrangement. For each sample, productive Simpson clonality was calculated as the square root of Simpson's diversity index over productive rearrangements. TCRdb carries this immuneACCESS record with in-frame sequences only. Its versions omit some clonotypes, under half of them owing to an unresolved V gene in the studies checked, with the rest unexplained. V and J calls plus clone size are reproduced from that table; the DNA served to infer D and trimming. The sample yields approximately 120,000 clones; approximately 83% were counted once. 18% of the sample is in the top ten clones.

The specimen sequenced was peripheral blood. The chain is made from TRBV9 and TRBJ2-7, with TRBD2 tentatively as D gene (6 bases match). The sequence came from a woman aged 45-59 years who had recovered from COVID-19. DNA sequence: TGTGCCAGCAGCCCCCGCGCGGGATCCTACGAGCAGTACTTC. It codes for CASSPRAGSYEQYF. The variable domain in full, with residues beyond the CDR3 obtained from the reference TRBV9 and TRBJ2-7 genes, is DSGVTQTPKHLITATGQRVTLRCSPRSGDLSVYWYQQSLDQGLQFLIQYYNGEERAKGNILERFSAQQFPDLHSELNLSSLELGDSALYFCASSPRAGSYEQYFGPGTRLTVT.